A single sample is the source of the 12 T cell receptor beta chains below, sequenced in a study of blood T cell repertoires in COVID-19. The assay was immunoSEQ multiplex PCR, and TCRdb's table has in-frame clones only and misses some. The data contain approximately 150,000 clones, 80% to 90% of them singletons. Sequencing was done on a sample of peripheral blood. The receptors were sampled from a man between 65 and 79 years old with acute or convalescent COVID-19.

The genes are TRBV28 and TRBJ2-2; 7 bases line up with TRBD2. The CDR3 contains 15 residues. Germline trimming cut 2 bases from V and 2 bases from J; bases unmatched to any gene: 2. Germline CDR1 and CDR2: MDHEN and SYDVKM. The CDR3 region is CASSLVAGNTGELFF. Written as DNA, the CDR3 is TGTGCCAGCAGTTTAGTAGCGGGTAACACCGGGGAGCTGTTTTTT.

The chain has TRBV27 and TRBJ1-1; possibly TRBD1 for D (5 bases). This CDR3 comprises 14 residues. Trimming removed 3 bases from V and 4 bases from J, with 12 bases in between. CDR1 and CDR2 from the germline V gene are MNHEY and SMNVEV (reference sequence). The CDR3 DNA follows: TGTGCCAGCAGTTTCCTCGTTGGGGCCACTGAAGCTTTCTTT. Protein sequence: CASSFLVGATEAFF.

The table lists this clone with a count of one. This sequence joins TRBV5-4 and TRBJ2-7, with TRBD1 identical over 9 bases. V lost 0 bases, J lost 5 bases, and 6 bases stayed unmatched. Germline V gene sequence: CDR1 SGHNT, CDR2 YYREEE (reference sequence). The CDR3 has 15 residues. CDR3 in DNA: TGTGCCAGCAGCTTGGAGGGACAGGGAAGCAACGAGCAGTACTTC. Translating it yields CASSLEGQGSNEQYF.

The chain links TRBV10-1 to TRBJ2-2, with TRBD1 identical over 9 bases. J was trimmed by 13 bases and V by 0 bases; bases with no gene match: 12. This CDR3 has 16 amino acids. Germline CDR1 WNHNN, CDR2 SYGVQD (reference sequence). This chain's CDR3 is CASSESHGQGIGRLFF. CDR3 DNA: TGCGCCAGCAGTGAGTCGCACGGACAGGGGATTGGGAGGCTGTTTTTT.

The chain uses TRBV5-1 and TRBJ2-5; D might be TRBD2 (6 bases). Germline V CDR1 and CDR2: SGHRS, YFSETQ. The CDR3 consists of 15 residues. V shed 0 bases and J shed 3 bases, with 12 bases lying between them. CDR3 sequence: CASSLAGTGEETQYF. The DNA for the CDR3 is TGCGCCAGCAGCTTGGCCGGGACGGGGGAAGAGACCCAGTACTTC.

This sequence joins TRBV11-2 and TRBJ2-1; TRBD2 matches 8 bases. The CDR3 is made up of 16 amino acids. Germline values: CDR1 SGHAT, CDR2 FQNNGV. The V segment lost 5 bases and the J segment 0 bases; nucleotides outside the gene matches: 6. The CDR3 is CASSPGTRGSYNEQFF. In nucleotides, the CDR3 is TGTGCCAGCAGCCCCGGGACTAGGGGCTCCTACAATGAGCAGTTCTTC.

V usage is TRBV14 and J usage is TRBJ1-4, with a weak D call TRBD1 (5 bases). V lost 0 bases and J 5 bases, leaving 10 bases between the germline ends. Per the germline V gene, CDR1 is SGHDN and CDR2 is FVKESK. The CDR3 spans 15 residues. The CDR3 region has the DNA TGTGCCAGCAGCCAAGAATTAGGGGTCAATGAAAAACTGTTTTTT. It codes for CASSQELGVNEKLFF.

The chain uses TRBV19 and TRBJ2-7; 10 positions agree with TRBD2. The CDR3 extends over 15 amino acids. V dropped 5 bases and J dropped 6; count of bases not matched to a gene: 10. Germline CDR1 LNHDA, CDR2 SQIVND (reference sequence). CDR3 sequence: CASSRRLAGAGEQYF. For the CDR3, the DNA is TGTGCCAGTAGTCGCCGGCTAGCGGGAGCTGGCGAGCAGTACTTC.

This clone has just one count. The chain employs TRBV5-4 and TRBJ1-2; 9 positions match TRBD1. CDR3 length equals 15 residues. Germline-derived CDR1 and CDR2 are SGHNT and YYREEE (reference sequence). Trimming cost V 2 bases and J 2 bases; bases outside gene matches: 4. The CDR3 here is CASSFLTGGNYGYTF. The CDR3 bases are TGTGCCAGCAGCTTCCTGACAGGGGGAAACTATGGCTACACCTTC.

This clone was seen once. The chain is built from TRBV7-9 and TRBJ2-3, with 13 bases matching TRBD2. V gave up 3 bases and J gave up 6 bases; unmatched junction bases: 3. Germline values: CDR1 SEHNR, CDR2 FQNEAQ (reference sequence). This CDR3 is 15 amino acids long. Written as DNA, the CDR3 is TGTGCCAGCAGCTTGGGACTAGCGGGACCTGATACGCAGTATTTT. This codes for CASSLGLAGPDTQYF.

The V and J genes are TRBV28 and TRBJ2-6; D possibly corresponds to TRBD1 (6 bases). The V and J ends lost 6 bases and 0 bases respectively, with 15 bases between them. CDR3 length: 17 residues. Germline V gene data show CDR1 as MDHEN and CDR2 as SYDVKM. In DNA form, the CDR3 reads TGTGCCAGCAGGCCGGGACACGTCCTCTCTGGGGCCAACGTCCTGACTTTC. Translating gives CASRPGHVLSGANVLTF.

The V and J genes are TRBV18 and TRBJ2-7; D perhaps matches TRBD1 (6 bases). The CDR3 has 14 amino acids. V lost 3 bases to trimming and J lost 1 base, with 10 bases between them. CDR1 and CDR2 from the germline V gene are KGHSH and LQKENI. In DNA form, the CDR3 reads TGTGCCAGCTCACCGATGACAGGATCCTACGAGCAGTACTTC. It yields the protein CASSPMTGSYEQYF.